A single sample is the source of the 10 T cell receptor beta chains below, sequenced in a study of early T cells in non-severe SARS-CoV-2 infection. TCRdb independently ran MiXCR on the 5' RACE reads; one entry per CDR3 protein. Here the sample spans 17,000 or so distinct CDR3 sequences, around 5.8% being singletons. This sample comprised whole blood, obtained at baseline. The source of these receptors is an adult who was a healthcare worker with PCR-confirmed SARS-CoV-2 infection or an uninfected control (not recorded which).

This clonotype was seen repeatedly, ten times or more. This chain links TRBV19 with TRBJ2-6, with unresolved D. V lost 3 bases to trimming and J lost 0 bases, with 6 bases between them. CDR3 length: 15 amino acids. Germline V gives CDR1 LNHDA, CDR2 SQIVND (reference sequence). CDR3 region: CASSIESSGANVLTF. CDR3 bases: TGTGCCAGTAGTATTGAAAGCTCTGGGGCCAACGTCCTGACTTTC.

The table lists this clonotype with many counts. The chain couples TRBV5-1 to TRBJ1-4; tentatively, D is TRBD1 (5 bases). Trimming removed 4 bases from V and 4 bases from J, with 17 bases in between. The CDR3 runs to 16 residues. The germline V gene has CDR1 SGHRS and CDR2 YFSETQ. The CDR3 here is CASSRAGQGGNEKLFF. The DNA of the CDR3 is TGCGCCAGCAGCCGAGCGGGCCAGGGTGGTAATGAAAAACTGTTTTTT.

CDR3 bases: TGTGCCAGCAGCCCGACACGCAACTATGGCTACACCTTC. Translation gives CASSPTRNYGYTF. The V and J genes are TRBV3-1 and TRBJ1-2; D remains ambiguous. V was trimmed by 4 bases and J by 2 bases, leaving 8 bases between them. Germline lookup yields CDR1 LGHDT and CDR2 YNNKEL (reference sequence). The CDR3 has 13 amino acids.

This clonotype occurred many times. The chain carries TRBV25-1 and TRBJ2-7; no clear D gene. V lost 2 bases and J 7 bases, leaving 9 bases between the germline ends. The germline V gene has CDR1 MGHDK and CDR2 SYGVNS. The CDR3 is made up of 12 amino acids. CDR3 nucleotide sequence: TGTGCCAGCAGTGAACCCGGGTTAGAGCAGTACTTC. This sequence encodes CASSEPGLEQYF.

This clonotype is termed medium-sized. The chain joins TRBV7-6 to TRBJ2-5; maybe TRBD2 (5 bases). V was pared by 3 bases and J by 2 bases, with 16 bases between. CDR1 is SGHVS, CDR2 FNYEAQ, per germline. The CDR3 length is 16 residues. Here the CDR3 reads CASSFGLNRGQETQYF. CDR3 in DNA: TGTGCCAGCAGCTTCGGCCTGAACCGGGGACAAGAGACCCAGTACTTC.

The sample holds many counts of this clonotype. This rearrangement joins TRBV5-1 to TRBJ2-2; D may be TRBD1 or TRBD2 (5 bases each). Trimming took 5 bases from V and 1 from J, leaving 15 bases between them. CDR1 SGHRS and CDR2 YFSETQ come from the germline V gene. This CDR3 comprises 16 residues. The CDR3 DNA reads as TGCGCCAGCAGGCCCTCCGGGACGATGAACACCGGGGAGCTGTTTTTT. It encodes CASRPSGTMNTGELFF.

In its sample, this clonotype was seen many times. The V and J genes are TRBV7-8 and TRBJ2-3; 7 bases align to TRBD2. The CDR3 length is 14 residues. CDR1 is SGHVS and CDR2 is FQNEAQ in the germline V gene. J was trimmed by 5 bases and V by 4 bases; bases with no gene match: 6. The CDR3 protein is CASSSLGGGDTQYF. The CDR3, as DNA: TGTGCCAGCAGCTCTTTAGGCGGGGGAGATACGCAGTATTTT.

Concerning this clonotype itself: This may come from a read error, since a much larger clone is one base off. The chain combines TRBV10-1 with TRBJ2-5; D is ambiguous. Looked up from germline, CDR1 is WNHNN and CDR2 is SYGVQD (reference sequence). V was clipped by 3 bases and J by 5 bases, with 10 bases between them. The CDR3 consists of 13 residues. The CDR3 sequence: CASSDQLHETQYF. Written as DNA, the CDR3 is TGCGCCAGCAGTGATCAACTCCACGAGACCCAGTACTTC.

In this sample, this clonotype turned up many times. The V call is TRBV29-1, the J call TRBJ1-1; tentative D call: TRBD1 (6 bases). The V gene's germline CDR1 is SQVTM and CDR2 ANQGSEA. The CDR3 is made up of 12 amino acids. Between the trimmed V and J ends, which lost 2 bases and 5 bases, there was a span of 9 bases. Here the CDR3 reads CSVEYRVTEAFF. CDR3 sequence (DNA): TGCAGCGTTGAATACAGGGTTACTGAAGCTTTCTTT.

This clonotype turned up a few times. The chain couples TRBV28 to TRBJ2-3, with D perhaps matching TRBD2 (5 bases). The germline V gene encodes CDR1 MDHEN and CDR2 SYDVKM. Deletions cut 6 bases from V and 2 bases from J, with 6 bases between. The CDR3 consists of 12 residues. The CDR3 sequence: CASSDYTDTQYF. The CDR3 region has the DNA TGTGCCAGCAGCGACTACACAGATACGCAGTATTTT.